Included here is one T cell receptor (beta chain) sequence, with context. This entry is derived from a study of blood T cell repertoires in COVID-19. Study overall: The United States, Italy and Spain supplied acute and convalescent COVID-19 samples. The cDNA or gDNA used as material had been derived from T cells, B-cell-depleted T cells, or PBMCs.

J was trimmed by 4 bases and V by 5 bases; bases with no gene match: 9. The CDR3 extends over 16 amino acids. Germline assignment: CDR1 SGHVS and CDR2 FQNEAQ. Authors' analysis steps: Amplification of reference gene primers was used by the study to estimate nucleated cell counts. Repertoires were generated with immunoSEQ multiplex PCR, while TCRdb's copy carries only in-frame clones and drops some. V and J calls and clone size are those listed in that table; D and trimming were worked out from the DNA. Of around 140,000 clones listed, under 90% were seen once; the top ten hold around 8%. The genes are TRBV7-8 and TRBJ2-3; 10 nucleotides line up with TRBD2. The sequence was obtained from a woman aged 55-69 years with active or convalescent COVID-19. The sequenced sample consisted of peripheral blood. The CDR3 region has the DNA TGTGCCAGCAGCCGTCTTCTAGCGGGAGTTCCAGATACGCAGTATTTT. Its translation is CASSRLLAGVPDTQYF.